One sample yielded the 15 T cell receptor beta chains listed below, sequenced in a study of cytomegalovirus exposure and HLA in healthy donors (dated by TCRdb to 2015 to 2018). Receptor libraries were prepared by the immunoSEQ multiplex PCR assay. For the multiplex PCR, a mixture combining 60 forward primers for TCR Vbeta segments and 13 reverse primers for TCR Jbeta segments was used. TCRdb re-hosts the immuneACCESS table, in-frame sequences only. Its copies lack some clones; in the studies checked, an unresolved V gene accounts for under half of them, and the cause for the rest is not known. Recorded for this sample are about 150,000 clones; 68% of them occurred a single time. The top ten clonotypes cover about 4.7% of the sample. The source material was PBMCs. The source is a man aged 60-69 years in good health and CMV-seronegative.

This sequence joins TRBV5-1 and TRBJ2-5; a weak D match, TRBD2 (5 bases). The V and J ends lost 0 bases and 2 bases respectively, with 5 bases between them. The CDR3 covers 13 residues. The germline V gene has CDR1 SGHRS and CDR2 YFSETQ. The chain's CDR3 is CASSLGEQETQYF. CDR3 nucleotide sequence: TGCGCCAGCAGCTTGGGGGAGCAAGAGACCCAGTACTTC.

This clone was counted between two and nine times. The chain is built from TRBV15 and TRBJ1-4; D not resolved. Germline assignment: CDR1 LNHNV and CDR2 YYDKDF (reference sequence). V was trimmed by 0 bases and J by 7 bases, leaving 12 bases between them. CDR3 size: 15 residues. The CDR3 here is CATSRDREGGEKLFF. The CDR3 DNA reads TGTGCCACCAGCAGAGATAGGGAGGGTGGTGAAAAACTGTTTTTT.

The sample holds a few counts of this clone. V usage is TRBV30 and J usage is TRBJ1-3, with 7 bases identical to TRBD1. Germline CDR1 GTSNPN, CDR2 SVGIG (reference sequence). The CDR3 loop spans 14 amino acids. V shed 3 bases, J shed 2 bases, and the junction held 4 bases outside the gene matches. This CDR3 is CAWSAGTAGNTIYF. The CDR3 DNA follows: TGTGCCTGGAGCGCCGGGACAGCTGGAAACACCATATATTTT.

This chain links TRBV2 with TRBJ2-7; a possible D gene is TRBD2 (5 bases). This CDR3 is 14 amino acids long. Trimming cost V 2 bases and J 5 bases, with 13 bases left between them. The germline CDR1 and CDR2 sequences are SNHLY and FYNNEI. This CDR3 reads CASSERAGRDEQYF. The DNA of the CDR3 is TGTGCCAGCAGTGAAAGGGCGGGCCGGGACGAGCAGTACTTC.

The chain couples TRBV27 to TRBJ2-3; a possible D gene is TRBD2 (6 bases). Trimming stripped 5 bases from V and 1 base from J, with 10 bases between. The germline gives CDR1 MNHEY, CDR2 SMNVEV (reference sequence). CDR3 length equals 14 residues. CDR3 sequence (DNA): TGTGCCAGCAGTCTTAGCGGCCGCACAGATACGCAGTATTTT. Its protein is CASSLSGRTDTQYF.

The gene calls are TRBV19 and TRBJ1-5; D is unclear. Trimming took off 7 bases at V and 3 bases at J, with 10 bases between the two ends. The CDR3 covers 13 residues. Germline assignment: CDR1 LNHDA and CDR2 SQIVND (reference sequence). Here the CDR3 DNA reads TGTGCCAGTATTAGCGCGTTCAATCAGCCCCAGCATTTT. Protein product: CASISAFNQPQHF.

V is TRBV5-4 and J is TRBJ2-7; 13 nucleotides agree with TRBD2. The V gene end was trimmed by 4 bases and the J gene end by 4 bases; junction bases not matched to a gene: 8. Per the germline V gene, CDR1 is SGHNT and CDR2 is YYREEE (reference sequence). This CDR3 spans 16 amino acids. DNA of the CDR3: TGTGCCAGCAGCCTGACCCGACTAGCGGGAGGATACGAGCAGTACTTC. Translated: CASSLTRLAGGYEQYF.

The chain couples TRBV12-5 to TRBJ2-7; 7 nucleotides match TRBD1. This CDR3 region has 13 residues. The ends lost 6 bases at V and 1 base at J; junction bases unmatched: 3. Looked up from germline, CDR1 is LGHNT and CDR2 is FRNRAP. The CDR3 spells CASGLGQSYEQYF. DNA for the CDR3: TGTGCTAGTGGCCTGGGACAGTCCTACGAGCAGTACTTC.

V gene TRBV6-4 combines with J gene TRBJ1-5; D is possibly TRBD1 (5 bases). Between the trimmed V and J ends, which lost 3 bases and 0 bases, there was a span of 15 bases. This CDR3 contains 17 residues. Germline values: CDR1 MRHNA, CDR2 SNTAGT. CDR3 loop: CASSDLGLQRSNQPQHF. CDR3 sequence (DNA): TGTGCCAGCAGTGATTTGGGACTTCAGCGTAGCAATCAGCCCCAGCATTTT.

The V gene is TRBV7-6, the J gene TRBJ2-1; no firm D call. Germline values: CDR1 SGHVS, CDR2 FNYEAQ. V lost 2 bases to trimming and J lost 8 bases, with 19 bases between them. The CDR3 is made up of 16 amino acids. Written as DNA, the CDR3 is TGTGCCAGCAGCTTACATCATGCGGTTGCCGGCGATGAGCAGTTCTTC. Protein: CASSLHHAVAGDEQFF.

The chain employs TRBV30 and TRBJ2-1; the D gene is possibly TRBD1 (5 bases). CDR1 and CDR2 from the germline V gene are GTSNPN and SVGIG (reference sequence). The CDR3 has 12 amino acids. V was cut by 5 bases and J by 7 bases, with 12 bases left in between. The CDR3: CAWAGFSNEQFF. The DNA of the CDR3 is TGTGCCTGGGCAGGGTTTAGTAATGAGCAGTTCTTC.

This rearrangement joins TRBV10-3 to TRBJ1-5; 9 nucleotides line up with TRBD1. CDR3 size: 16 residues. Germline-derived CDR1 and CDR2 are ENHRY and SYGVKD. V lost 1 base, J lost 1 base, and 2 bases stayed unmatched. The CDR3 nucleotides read TGTGCCATCAGTGAGTTAGGACAGGGGAGCAATCAGCCCCAGCATTTT. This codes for CAISELGQGSNQPQHF.

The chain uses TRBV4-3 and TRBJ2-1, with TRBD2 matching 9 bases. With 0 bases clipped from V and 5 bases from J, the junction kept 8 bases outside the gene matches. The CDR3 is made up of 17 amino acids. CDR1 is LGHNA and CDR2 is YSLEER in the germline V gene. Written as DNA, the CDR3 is TGCGCCAGCAGCCAAGATAGGAACCTAGCGGGAAACAATGAGCAGTTCTTC. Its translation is CASSQDRNLAGNNEQFF.

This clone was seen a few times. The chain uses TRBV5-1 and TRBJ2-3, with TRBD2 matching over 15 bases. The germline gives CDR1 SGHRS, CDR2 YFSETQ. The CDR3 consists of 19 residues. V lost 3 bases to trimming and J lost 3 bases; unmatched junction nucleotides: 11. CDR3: CASSSGLAGGAGGTDTQYF. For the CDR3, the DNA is TGCGCCAGCAGCTCAGGACTAGCGGGAGGGGCCGGAGGAACAGATACGCAGTATTTT.

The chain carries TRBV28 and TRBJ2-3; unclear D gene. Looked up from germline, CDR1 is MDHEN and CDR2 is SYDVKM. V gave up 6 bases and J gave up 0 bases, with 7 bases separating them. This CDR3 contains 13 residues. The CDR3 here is CASREASTDTQYF. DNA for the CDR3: TGTGCCAGCAGAGAAGCTAGCACAGATACGCAGTATTTT.